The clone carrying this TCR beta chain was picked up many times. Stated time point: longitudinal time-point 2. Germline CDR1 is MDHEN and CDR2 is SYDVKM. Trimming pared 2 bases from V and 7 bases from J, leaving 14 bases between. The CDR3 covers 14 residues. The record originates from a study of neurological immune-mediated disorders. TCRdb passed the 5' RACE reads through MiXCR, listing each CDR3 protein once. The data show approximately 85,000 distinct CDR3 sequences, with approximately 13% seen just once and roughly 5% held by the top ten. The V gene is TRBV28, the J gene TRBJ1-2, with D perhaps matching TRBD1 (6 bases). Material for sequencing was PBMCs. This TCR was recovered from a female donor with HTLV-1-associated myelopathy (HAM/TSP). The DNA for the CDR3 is TGTGCCAGCAGTTTAACCTTCGGGGGGGCTGGCTACACCTTC. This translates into CASSLTFGGAGYTF.